A selection of T cell receptor beta chains follows, all from one sample in a study of early T cells in non-severe SARS-CoV-2 infection. TCRdb called the 5' RACE reads again in MiXCR, with one record for every CDR3 protein. This sample carries approximately 88,000 distinct CDR3 sequences, approximately 13% of them seen once, and the ten largest clones take around 1.5%. The sequenced material came from whole blood. The receptors were sampled from an adult who was a healthcare worker with PCR-confirmed SARS-CoV-2 infection or an uninfected control (not recorded which). The CDR3 runs from the conserved cysteine through the conserved F or W. D genes are given only for firm matches. Part of the rows lack a size; the others show once, few, many or a class for expanded clones.

d_gene	j_gene	abundance	v_gene	CDR3nt	CDR3aa
NA	TRBJ2-3	NA	TRBV7-3	TGTGCCAGCAGATTAAGTTGGGATCCCACAGATACGCAGTATTTT	CASRLSWDPTDTQYF
TRBD1	TRBJ2-7	NA	TRBV20-1	TGCAGTGCTACGGACAGGGGGGTAGGTGAGCAGTACTTC	CSATDRGVGEQYF
TRBD2	TRBJ2-3	few	TRBV7-3	TGTGCCAGCAGCTTACTCGGGGGGAGCACAGATACGCAGTATTTT	CASSLLGGSTDTQYF
NA	TRBJ2-4	few	TRBV7-2	TGTGCCAGCAGCCCGGGACGGAAAAGAAAAAACATTCAGTACTTC	CASSPGRKRKNIQYF
NA	TRBJ2-3	many	TRBV9	TGTGCCAGCAGCCCGCTGGGTACGGGCACAGATACGCAGTATTTT	CASSPLGTGTDTQYF
TRBD2	TRBJ2-1	NA	TRBV9	TGTGCCAGCACAACCGGACTAGGCATCTACAATGAGCAGTTCTTC	CASTTGLGIYNEQFF
NA	TRBJ2-3	few	TRBV3-2	TGTGCCAGCAGCCAAGATATGTGGGGAGACAGGGGCAGGTTTGAAGATACGCAGTATTTT	CASSQDMWGDRGRFEDTQYF
NA	TRBJ2-7	many	TRBV6-5	TGTGCCAGCAGTCACCGAACTAGCTACGAGCAGTACTTC	CASSHRTSYEQYF
NA	TRBJ2-1	few	TRBV20-1	TGCAGTGCTAAGCTAAGCTACAATGAGCAGTTCTTC	CSAKLSYNEQFF
NA	TRBJ1-6	NA	TRBV18	TGTGCCAGCTCACTATTCAACCGACAGATTAATTCACCCCTCCACTTT	CASSLFNRQINSPLHF
NA	TRBJ1-1	few	TRBV18	TGTGCCAGCTCACCATACAGGGACACTGAAGCTTTCTTT	CASSPYRDTEAFF
TRBD1	TRBJ1-2	few	TRBV6-1	TGTGCCAGCAGCCCGGGACAGGTTGGAAATGGCTACACCTTC	CASSPGQVGNGYTF
TRBD2	TRBJ2-5	few	TRBV3-1	TGTGCCAGCAGCCTACCGGGGGGGCCAGAGACCCAGTACTTC	CASSLPGGPETQYF
NA	TRBJ1-6	few	TRBV7-9	TGTGCCAGCAGTCGATACCTTCCTGGGAGGGATTCACCCCTCCACTTT	CASSRYLPGRDSPLHF
TRBD1	TRBJ1-4	few	TRBV6-4	TGTGCCAGCAGTGCGACAGGGGAGAACGAAAAACTGTTTTTT	CASSATGENEKLFF
NA	TRBJ1-3	NA	TRBV6-1	TGTGCCAGCAGTGTGGCGGTCTCTGGAAACACCATATATTTT	CASSVAVSGNTIYF
NA	TRBJ1-4	few	TRBV20-1	TGCAGTGCTAGAGACCCCGGGACGGCCGGGACCGTCCTGTTTTTT	CSARDPGTAGTVLFF
NA	TRBJ2-2	NA	TRBV5-1	TGCGCCAGCAGCTTGGAGGTCGGGGAGCTGTTTTTT	CASSLEVGELFF
TRBD1	TRBJ1-2	few	TRBV7-9	TGTGCCAGCAGCACGACGGGACAGGGGGCAAACTATGGCTACACCTTC	CASSTTGQGANYGYTF
NA	TRBJ2-3	many	TRBV11-2	TGTGCCAGCACCTCTCGGACGTACGATACGCAGTATTTT	CASTSRTYDTQYF
TRBD1	TRBJ1-4	many	TRBV6-6	TGTGCCAGCACCGAACCAAGGACAGGGCCCTTGGGTGAAAAACTGTTTTTT	CASTEPRTGPLGEKLFF
NA	TRBJ1-2	many	TRBV4-3	TGCGCCAGCAGCGGGGGGAGAGGGTATGGCTACACCTTC	CASSGGRGYGYTF
NA	TRBJ1-6	many	TRBV12-3/TRBV12-4	TGTGCCAGCAGCTGGGCACGGGATTCACCCCTCCACTTT	CASSWARDSPLHF
TRBD2	TRBJ2-1	NA	TRBV20-1	TGCAGTGCTAGAGACAGCGGGGGGGCCCATAATGAGCAGTTCTTC	CSARDSGGAHNEQFF
TRBD1	TRBJ1-5	many	TRBV7-9	TGTGCCAGCAGCTCGATTCTTGGACAGGGAGAACAGCCCCAGCATTTT	CASSSILGQGEQPQHF
TRBD1	TRBJ2-7	few	TRBV5-6	TGTGCCAGCAGCCCCGGGACAGGGCGCGAGCAGTACTTC	CASSPGTGREQYF
TRBD1	TRBJ2-7	many	TRBV29-1	TGCAGCGTAGATGATCCGGGACAGGAAGGCGACGAGCAGTACTTC	CSVDDPGQEGDEQYF
NA	TRBJ1-1	many	TRBV11-3	TGTGCCAGCAGCTTAGGCCCGAACACTGAAGCTTTCTTT	CASSLGPNTEAFF